The 32 T cell receptor beta chains below all came from one sample that was sequenced in a study of cytomegalovirus exposure and HLA in healthy donors. Use of 60 Vbeta and 13 Jbeta primers characterized the PCR. Libraries were prepared by immunoSEQ multiplex PCR; TCRdb keeps only in-frame clonotypes and omits some of them. The sample consists of 100,000 or so clones, around 86% of them appearing once. The specimen sequenced was PBMCs. Receptors were obtained from a man under 40 in good health and CMV-seropositive.

J is TRBJ2-5 and V is TRBV6-6, with 14 nucleotides matching TRBD2. This CDR3 has 16 residues. Germline CDR1 is MNHNY and CDR2 is SVGAGI (reference sequence). V shed 5 bases and J 3 bases; nucleotides not matched to a gene: 5. The DNA of the CDR3 is TGTGCCAGCAGTACCGGGACTAGCGGGGGAAAAGAGACCCAGTACTTC. Its protein is CASSTGTSGGKETQYF.

This clone has a single count. The chain has TRBV7-2 and TRBJ1-5; 11 positions agree with TRBD1. Germline values: CDR1 SGHTA, CDR2 FQGNSA. The ends lost 5 bases at V and 9 bases at J; junction bases unmatched: 12. The CDR3 loop spans 16 amino acids. The CDR3 region is CASSALGQGVGRPQHF. CDR3 in DNA: TGTGCCAGCAGCGCCTTGGGACAGGGGGTGGGTCGGCCCCAGCATTTT.

The V and J genes are TRBV6-5 and TRBJ2-2; 8 bases match TRBD1. The germline CDR1 and CDR2 sequences are MNHEY and SVGAGI. Trimming cost V 5 bases and J 7 bases; bases outside gene matches: 6. This CDR3 is 14 amino acids long. CDR3 bases: TGTGCCAGCAGTATCACGGACAGGGTCGGGGAGCTGTTTTTT. It is translated as CASSITDRVGELFF.

V and J are TRBV11-2 and TRBJ1-4; maybe TRBD1 (6 bases). There are 15 residues in the CDR3. CDR1 is SGHAT, CDR2 FQNNGV, per germline. Trimming took 4 bases from V and 4 from J, leaving 13 bases between them. The CDR3 DNA is TGTGCCAGCAGCTGGACAGTCATCGGTAATGAAAAACTGTTTTTT. Translation gives CASSWTVIGNEKLFF.

The CDR3 protein is CASRSTGTENIQYF. The CDR3 nucleotides are TGTGCCAGCAGGTCTACCGGGACAGAAAACATTCAGTACTTC. This rearrangement joins TRBV7-9 to TRBJ2-4; 7 bases fit TRBD1. The V and J ends lost 6 bases and 5 bases, in that order; junction bases with no gene match: 7. This CDR3 comprises 14 residues. Germline-derived CDR1 and CDR2 are SEHNR and FQNEAQ (reference sequence).

V is TRBV4-3 and J is TRBJ2-7; TRBD1 aligns across 7 bases. CDR1 is LGHNA, CDR2 YSLEER, per germline. The length of the CDR3 is 15 residues. V was clipped by 5 bases and J by 1 base; unmatched bases: 8. The CDR3 DNA reads as TGCGCCAGCAGCTATATACAGGGGAAATCCTACGAGCAGTACTTC. It specifies CASSYIQGKSYEQYF.

The V call is TRBV29-1, the J call TRBJ1-2; D not resolved. The CDR3 spans 11 residues. Between the trimmed V and J ends, which lost 6 bases and 4 bases, there was a span of 9 bases. Germline CDR1 and CDR2: SQVTM and ANQGSEA. The CDR3 DNA follows: TGCAGCGTCGCGGGCAGCTATGGCTACACCTTC. It is translated as CSVAGSYGYTF.

The V call is TRBV18, the J call TRBJ1-6; D remains unclear. Germline V gene sequence: CDR1 KGHSH, CDR2 LQKENI. Trimming removed 6 bases from V and 4 bases from J, with 13 bases in between. The CDR3 covers 15 residues. The CDR3 reads CASSPSAGYNSPLHF. CDR3 nucleotides: TGTGCCAGCTCCCCCAGTGCCGGGTATAATTCACCCCTCCACTTT.

This sequence joins TRBV29-1 and TRBJ1-1; TRBD1 matches at 7 bases. The CDR3 loop spans 13 amino acids. Germline CDR1 is SQVTM and CDR2 is ANQGSEA. Germline trimming cut 3 bases from V and 1 base from J; bases unmatched to any gene: 2. DNA for the CDR3: TGCAGCGTTGAGAGACAGGGGAACACTGAAGCTTTCTTT. Protein product: CSVERQGNTEAFF.

This chain joins TRBV11-3 and TRBJ2-3; D is uncertain. Trimming stripped 4 bases from V and 9 bases from J, with 8 bases between. The CDR3 is made up of 11 amino acids. Per germline, CDR1 SGHNT and CDR2 YENEEA. Here the CDR3 reads CASSSSETQYF. The CDR3 region has the DNA TGTGCCAGCAGCTCTAGTGAGACGCAGTATTTT.

The V gene is TRBV7-2, the J gene TRBJ1-1; TRBD1 is a possible D gene (5 bases). Germline V gene lookup returns CDR1 SGHTA and CDR2 FQGNSA. The CDR3 is 14 residues long. Trimming removed 3 bases from V and 0 bases from J, with 8 bases in between. The CDR3 protein is CASSLGGLNTEAFF. The CDR3 nucleotides are TGTGCCAGCAGCTTGGGGGGTTTGAACACTGAAGCTTTCTTT.

The rearrangement links TRBV6-1 to TRBJ2-7, with D possibly matching TRBD1 (5 bases). In germline, CDR1 is MNHNS, CDR2 SASEGT. V lost 10 bases to trimming and J lost 4 bases, with 23 bases between them. The CDR3 loop spans 15 amino acids. The DNA for the CDR3 is TGTGCCAACTCCTCAAGGGGCCCATTACGTTACGAGCAGTACTTC. Encoded protein: CANSSRGPLRYEQYF.

CDR3 in amino acids: CATSRDPGQGLRSGYTF. The CDR3 DNA reads as TGTGCCACCAGCAGAGATCCCGGACAGGGATTGAGGAGCGGCTACACCTTC. The chain is built from TRBV15 and TRBJ1-2, with TRBD1 identical over 8 bases. The CDR3 is made up of 17 amino acids. V lost 0 bases and J lost 8; bases outside the gene matches: 14. Germline-derived CDR1 and CDR2 are LNHNV and YYDKDF (reference sequence).

This chain connects TRBV4-1 to TRBJ1-4; 12 nucleotides align to TRBD1. CDR3 length: 16 amino acids. Germline values: CDR1 MGHRA, CDR2 YSYEKL. V was pared by 2 bases and J by 8 bases, with 6 bases of the junction left unmatched. CDR3: CASSQLPGQGAEKLFF. The CDR3 nucleotides are TGCGCCAGCAGCCAACTTCCGGGACAGGGGGCGGAAAAACTGTTTTTT.

This chain uses TRBV4-1 with TRBJ1-6; 8 nucleotides match TRBD1. Trimming cost V 7 bases and J 7 bases; bases outside gene matches: 12. The germline V gene has CDR1 MGHRA and CDR2 YSYEKL. This CDR3 spans 16 amino acids. CDR3 DNA: TGCGCCAGCACCCCCAGAAAGACAGGGGAGAATTCACCCCTCCACTTT. Translation: CASTPRKTGENSPLHF.

V gene TRBV6-4 combines with J gene TRBJ2-1, with D possibly being TRBD1 (5 bases). The V end lost 6 bases, the J end lost 4 bases, and 13 bases lay between the germline ends. CDR1 is MRHNA and CDR2 is SNTAGT in the germline V gene. This CDR3 comprises 14 residues. CDR3 in DNA: TGTGCCAGCAGGGCCCCTGGGGCTTACAATGAGCAGTTCTTC. Amino acids: CASRAPGAYNEQFF.

The V call is TRBV6-4, the J call TRBJ2-1, with D uncertain. The CDR3 contains 16 residues. Per the germline V gene, CDR1 is MRHNA and CDR2 is SNTAGT. Trimming stripped 6 bases from V and 0 bases from J, with 15 bases between. The CDR3 loop is CASSSLMTSSYNEQFF. The DNA of the CDR3 is TGTGCCAGCAGCAGCCTTATGACAAGCTCCTACAATGAGCAGTTCTTC.

DNA for the CDR3: TGTGCCAGCAGTGTTGGACACGGGAGGCCCCTCCACTTT. Translating gives CASSVGHGRPLHF. J is TRBJ1-6 and V is TRBV25-1; possible D gene TRBD1, 5 bases. Germline V gene lookup returns CDR1 MGHDK and CDR2 SYGVNS. This CDR3 is built from 13 residues. Trimming cost V 4 bases and J 13 bases, with 14 bases left between them.

The sample holds a few counts of this clone. This chain joins TRBV9 and TRBJ1-2; D might be TRBD1 (6 bases). CDR3 size: 16 residues. The germline V gene has CDR1 SGDLS and CDR2 YYNGEE. V gave up 4 bases and J gave up 5 bases, with 21 bases separating them. The CDR3: CASSSGTPIQGYGYTF. The CDR3 coding sequence is TGTGCCAGCAGCAGCGGGACACCTATTCAGGGGTATGGCTACACCTTC.

CDR3: CASSQDRVFSSTDTQYF. The CDR3 coding sequence is TGTGCCAGCAGCCAAGATCGTGTTTTCAGTTCCACAGATACGCAGTATTTT. The J gene is TRBJ2-3, the V gene TRBV14; no clear D gene. The germline V and J ends were trimmed by 0 bases and 2 bases, with 15 bases remaining between them. Germline V CDR1 and CDR2: SGHDN, FVKESK. This CDR3 has 17 amino acids. Variable domain in full (rest from reference TRBV14 and TRBJ2-3): EAGVTQFPSHSVIEKGQTVTLRCDPISGHDNLYWYRRVMGKEIKFLLHFVKESKQDESGMPNNRFLAERTGGTYSTLKVQPAELEDSGVYFCASSQDRVFSSTDTQYFGPGTRLTVL.

The chain couples TRBV5-6 to TRBJ2-2, with 7 bases that match TRBD1. CDR1 is SGHDT and CDR2 is YYEEEE in the germline V gene. The CDR3 consists of 16 residues. V was pared by 3 bases and J by 5 bases, with 10 bases of the junction left unmatched. CDR3 in amino acids: CASSSGTVTLTGELFF. CDR3 in DNA: TGTGCCAGCAGCTCCGGGACAGTGACCCTTACCGGGGAGCTGTTTTTT.

The rearrangement links TRBV6-1 to TRBJ2-2; D possibly corresponds to TRBD1 (5 bases). The CDR3 has 12 residues. The V gene lost 6 bases and the J gene lost 7 bases, with 9 bases spanning the gap. Germline-derived CDR1 and CDR2 are MNHNS and SASEGT. CDR3: CASRDILGELFF. In DNA, the CDR3 is TGTGCCAGCAGGGACATTCTCGGGGAGCTGTTTTTT.

The V gene is TRBV5-1, the J gene TRBJ1-1; maybe TRBD1 (5 bases). Per germline, CDR1 SGHRS and CDR2 YFSETQ. V lost 2 bases and J lost 0, with 8 bases in between. This CDR3 has 14 residues. The CDR3 DNA follows: TGCGCCAGCAGCTTTAGGGGCTTGAACACTGAAGCTTTCTTT. Translated, it gives CASSFRGLNTEAFF.

The chain joins TRBV10-3 to TRBJ1-6; D is possibly TRBD1 (6 bases). The CDR3 contains 15 residues. The germline V gene has CDR1 ENHRY and CDR2 SYGVKD. V was shortened by 2 bases and J by 13 bases, with 18 bases between the two germline ends. The CDR3, as DNA: TGTGCCATCAGTGAGAGGGAAGGACAGCCATATCCCCTCCACTTT. It codes for CAISEREGQPYPLHF.

The chain links TRBV5-5 to TRBJ1-5; 7 positions agree with TRBD1. The junction had 6 bases not matched to a gene; V was cut back by 4 bases and J by 2 bases. CDR1 is SGHKS, CDR2 YYEKEE, per germline (reference sequence). The CDR3 loop spans 15 amino acids. The CDR3 DNA sequence: TGTGCCAGCAGCGTTACAGGGGATCGCAATCAGCCCCAGCATTTT. It yields the protein CASSVTGDRNQPQHF.

V usage is TRBV7-3 and J usage is TRBJ2-5; the match to TRBD2 covers 9 bases. The germline V gene encodes CDR1 SGHTA and CDR2 FQGTGA. This CDR3 is built from 15 residues. Trimming cost V 5 bases and J 5 bases; bases outside gene matches: 9. The CDR3 DNA follows: TGTGCCAGCAGCATCCGCGGGGGGGCCTCCGAGACCCAGTACTTC. This encodes CASSIRGGASETQYF.

The CDR3: CASSQDSSGGASDTQYF. The CDR3 DNA sequence: TGTGCCAGCAGCCAAGATAGCAGCGGGGGGGCCTCAGATACGCAGTATTTT. The chain joins TRBV4-2 to TRBJ2-3; TRBD2 matches at 10 bases. The trim removed 0 bases at V and 4 bases at J, leaving 7 bases unmatched. Germline CDR1 and CDR2: LGHNA and YNFKEQ. The CDR3 length is 17 residues.

This chain uses TRBV18 with TRBJ2-1; TRBD2 aligns across 12 bases. The CDR3 extends over 16 amino acids. Germline CDR1 KGHSH, CDR2 LQKENI. Germline trimming cut 4 bases from V and 9 bases from J; bases unmatched to any gene: 10. The CDR3 region is CASSLGLAGPRGEQFF. The CDR3 DNA reads as TGTGCCAGCTCACTCGGACTAGCGGGGCCCAGGGGTGAGCAGTTCTTC.

The rearrangement joins TRBV6-1 to TRBJ1-2; weak D call: TRBD1 (5 bases). Germline V lookup: CDR1 MNHNS, CDR2 SASEGT. CDR3 length equals 15 residues. Deletions cut 2 bases from V and 6 bases from J, with 16 bases between. CDR3 sequence reads: CASSERWQGVDGYTF. DNA of the CDR3: TGTGCCAGCAGTGAAAGGTGGCAAGGGGTAGATGGCTACACCTTC.

This chain uses TRBV25-1 with TRBJ1-6; D remains unclear. The CDR3 covers 12 residues. From germline, CDR1 is MGHDK and CDR2 SYGVNS. V lost 4 bases and J lost 10, with 8 bases in between. Here the CDR3 reads CASSVTGSPLHF. CDR3 sequence (DNA): TGTGCCAGCAGTGTTACGGGATCACCCCTCCACTTT. Full variable domain (missing parts from reference TRBV25-1 and TRBJ1-6): EADIYQTPRYLVIGTGKKITLECSQTMGHDKMYWYQQDPGMELHLIHYSYGVNSTEKGDLSSESTVSRIRTEHFPLTLESARPSHTSQYLCASSVTGSPLHFGNGTRLTVT.

The chain combines TRBV2 with TRBJ1-1; D possibly corresponds to TRBD1 (5 bases). CDR3 length: 13 residues. Germline CDR1 and CDR2: SNHLY and FYNNEI. Trimming pared 6 bases from V and 2 bases from J, leaving 10 bases between. The CDR3 coding sequence is TGTGCCAGCAGACTCGACAGCAACACTGAAGCTTTCTTT. It translates to CASRLDSNTEAFF.

This sequence joins TRBV6-1 and TRBJ1-2; TRBD1 matches at 7 bases. The length of the CDR3 is 14 residues. Per germline, CDR1 MNHNS and CDR2 SASEGT. J gave up 6 bases and V 3 bases, and 7 bases lay outside the gene matches. The CDR3 nucleotides are TGTGCCAGCAGTGACGTGACAGGGTGGGATGGCTACACCTTC. It yields the protein CASSDVTGWDGYTF.